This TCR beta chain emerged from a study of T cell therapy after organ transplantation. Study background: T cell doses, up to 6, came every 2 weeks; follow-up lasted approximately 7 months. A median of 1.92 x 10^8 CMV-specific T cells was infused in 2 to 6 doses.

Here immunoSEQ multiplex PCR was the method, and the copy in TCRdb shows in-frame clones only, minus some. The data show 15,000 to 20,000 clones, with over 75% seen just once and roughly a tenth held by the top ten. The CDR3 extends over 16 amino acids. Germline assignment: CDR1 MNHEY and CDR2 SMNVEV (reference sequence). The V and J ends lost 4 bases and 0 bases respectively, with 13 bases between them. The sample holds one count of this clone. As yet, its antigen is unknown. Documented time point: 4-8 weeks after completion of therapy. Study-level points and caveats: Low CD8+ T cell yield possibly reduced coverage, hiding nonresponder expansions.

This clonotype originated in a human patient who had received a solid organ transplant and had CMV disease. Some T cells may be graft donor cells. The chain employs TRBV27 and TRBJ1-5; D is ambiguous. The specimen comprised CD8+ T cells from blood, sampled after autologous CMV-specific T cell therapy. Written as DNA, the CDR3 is TGTGCCAGCAGTTCGAAATACAAGAATAGCAATCAGCCCCAGCATTTT. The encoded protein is CASSSKYKNSNQPQHF.